Following are 18 T cell receptor beta chains from one sample sequenced in a study of shared clonotypes between healthy human individuals. The method was immunoSEQ multiplex PCR; TCRdb's version includes in-frame clones alone and lacks a portion of them. Of more than 550,000 clones detected, over 55% appear once; the ten largest clones hold about 1.7%. Sequencing was carried out using memory CD4+ T cells sorted from blood. This sample's subset: CD45RA-negative fraction. The origin of the receptors is a woman aged 25 to 39 in good health.

The V gene is TRBV11-2, the J gene TRBJ2-3; TRBD1 might be the D (5 bases). V lost 5 bases and J lost 0, with 9 bases in between. In germline, CDR1 is SGHAT, CDR2 FQNNGV. This CDR3 has 14 residues. CDR3 sequence reads: CASSLQGSTDTQYF. The CDR3 DNA follows: TGTGCCAGCAGCCTCCAGGGTAGCACAGATACGCAGTATTTT.

This sequence joins TRBV28 and TRBJ1-1, with unresolved D. V was cut by 5 bases and J by 5 bases, with 15 bases left in between. This CDR3 is 14 amino acids long. From germline, CDR1 is MDHEN and CDR2 SYDVKM. CDR3 in DNA: TGTGCCAGCAGTCCCGGGCAGGCGGGTACTGAAGCTTTCTTT. This gives the protein CASSPGQAGTEAFF.

V and J are TRBV30 and TRBJ1-2; D gene ambiguous. Trimming left V 1 base short and J 6 bases short, with 12 bases between. Germline CDR1 reads GTSNPN; CDR2 reads SVGIG (reference sequence). This CDR3 is built from 13 residues. CDR3 sequence: CAWSGKGADGYTF. CDR3 sequence (DNA): TGTGCCTGGAGTGGGAAGGGAGCAGATGGCTACACCTTC.

V and J are TRBV19 and TRBJ2-5; the match to TRBD2 covers 7 bases. From germline, CDR1 is LNHDA and CDR2 SQIVND (reference sequence). This CDR3 is built from 14 residues. The V and J ends lost 4 bases and 4 bases, in that order; junction bases with no gene match: 6. The CDR3 here is CASSTHPGGETQYF. The CDR3 DNA is TGTGCCAGTAGTACCCATCCGGGGGGAGAGACCCAGTACTTC.

This sequence joins TRBV18 and TRBJ1-1; D gene unclear. Trimming stripped 3 bases from V and 7 bases from J, with 12 bases between. Germline CDR1 is KGHSH and CDR2 is LQKENI. This CDR3 is built from 13 residues. CDR3 nucleotides: TGTGCCAGCTCACCTCAACCATTGGGTGAAGCTTTCTTT. Amino acid sequence: CASSPQPLGEAFF.

The chain couples TRBV7-2 to TRBJ1-5, with TRBD1 matching 8 bases. With V trimmed by 5 bases and J by 4 bases, 7 bases remained unmatched. Looked up from germline, CDR1 is SGHTA and CDR2 is FQGNSA. This CDR3 has 15 amino acids. The CDR3 region has the DNA TGTGCCAGCAGCATACGGACAGGGCGGAATCAGCCCCAGCATTTT. This encodes CASSIRTGRNQPQHF.

This chain links TRBV4-1 with TRBJ2-5; no firm D call. Germline V gene lookup returns CDR1 MGHRA and CDR2 YSYEKL. Trimming cost V 0 bases and J 4 bases, with 12 bases left between them. The CDR3 has 15 amino acids. CDR3 residues: CASSQDGRGLETQYF. DNA of the CDR3: TGCGCCAGCAGCCAAGATGGTAGAGGTTTAGAGACCCAGTACTTC.

V and J are TRBV27 and TRBJ1-1, with TRBD1 matching over 8 bases. The ends lost 6 bases at V and 6 bases at J; junction bases unmatched: 9. CDR1 is MNHEY and CDR2 is SMNVEV in the germline V gene (reference sequence). The CDR3 contains 14 residues. CDR3 sequence: CASRHGQGHAEAFF. The CDR3 DNA reads TGTGCCAGCAGACATGGACAGGGTCACGCTGAAGCTTTCTTT.

The chain links TRBV19 to TRBJ1-2; D not certain. The V end was cut by 3 bases, the J end by 6 bases, with 5 bases between. Germline CDR1 and CDR2: LNHDA and SQIVND (reference sequence). The CDR3 spans 11 residues. Written as DNA, the CDR3 is TGTGCCAGTAGTATGACTCATGGCTACACCTTC. Protein product: CASSMTHGYTF.

This clone was picked up one time. The gene calls are TRBV27 and TRBJ1-1; 7 bases agree with TRBD1. This CDR3 has 15 amino acids. In germline, CDR1 is MNHEY, CDR2 SMNVEV (reference sequence). The V and J ends lost 3 bases and 5 bases, in that order; junction bases with no gene match: 9. The CDR3 loop is CASSFSRQGWTEAFF. The CDR3 region has the DNA TGTGCCAGCAGTTTCTCCCGACAGGGATGGACTGAAGCTTTCTTT.

The gene calls are TRBV10-1 and TRBJ2-1; D is perhaps TRBD1 (5 bases). V dropped 0 bases and J dropped 7 bases, with 13 bases sitting between them. CDR1 is WNHNN and CDR2 is SYGVQD in the germline V gene (reference sequence). The CDR3 extends over 15 amino acids. The CDR3, as DNA: TGCGCCAGCAGTGAGTCGAGGTCAGGGCTAAATGAGCAGTTCTTC. Translating gives CASSESRSGLNEQFF.

The chain employs TRBV5-1 and TRBJ2-5, with TRBD1 matching 9 bases. V lost 4 bases and J lost 3; bases outside the gene matches: 7. The CDR3 extends over 15 amino acids. Germline assignment: CDR1 SGHRS and CDR2 YFSETQ. CDR3 DNA: TGCGCCAGCAGCCATGGGGACAGGGACAAAGAGACCCAGTACTTC. This encodes CASSHGDRDKETQYF.

This rearrangement joins TRBV7-9 to TRBJ1-5, with no clear D. CDR1 is SEHNR and CDR2 is FQNEAQ in the germline V gene (reference sequence). The V and J ends lost 1 base and 0 bases respectively, with 7 bases between them. CDR3 length: 15 amino acids. CDR3 sequence (DNA): TGTGCCAGCAGCTTAGGGGGATATAGCAATCAGCCCCAGCATTTT. Protein sequence: CASSLGGYSNQPQHF. Full variable domain (outside the CDR3, taken from reference TRBV7-9 and TRBJ1-5): DTGVSQNPRHKITKRGQNVTFRCDPISEHNRLYWYRQTLGQGPEFLTYFQNEAQLEKSRLLSDRFSAERPKGSFSTLEIQRTEQGDSAMYLCASSLGGYSNQPQHFGDGTRLSIL.

Comment on this clone: This sample also contains other DNA sequences that code for the same CDR3. The V gene is TRBV30, the J gene TRBJ1-4; D is ambiguous. Per germline, CDR1 GTSNPN and CDR2 SVGIG (reference sequence). The CDR3 runs to 15 residues. Deletions cut 3 bases from V and 0 bases from J, with 11 bases between. CDR3 sequence (DNA): TGTGCCTGGAGACTCAAAGGAGCAACTAATGAAAAACTGTTTTTT. Protein: CAWRLKGATNEKLFF.

The genes are TRBV6-5 and TRBJ1-1; D remains ambiguous. Looked up from germline, CDR1 is MNHEY and CDR2 is SVGAGI. The CDR3 contains 14 residues. The ends were cut back, 6 bases at V and 1 base at J, with 12 bases in the middle. This chain's CDR3 is CASRMGSRNTEAFF. CDR3 DNA: TGTGCCAGCAGGATGGGTTCTCGGAACACTGAAGCTTTCTTT.

The chain employs TRBV4-2 and TRBJ2-1; possible D gene TRBD2, 6 bases. The germline V gene encodes CDR1 LGHNA and CDR2 YNFKEQ. V lost 1 base, J lost 6 bases, and 7 bases lay in between. The CDR3 extends over 13 amino acids. The CDR3 sequence: CASSQVGGNEQFF. As DNA, the CDR3 is TGTGCCAGCAGCCAAGTCGGGGGCAATGAGCAGTTCTTC.

This sequence joins TRBV4-1 and TRBJ1-2; perhaps TRBD1 as D (5 bases). V was cut by 0 bases and J by 5 bases, with 16 bases left in between. The CDR3 is 16 residues long. Germline loops: CDR1 MGHRA, CDR2 YSYEKL. Here the CDR3 DNA reads TGCGCCAGCAGCCAAGATTCCCCAGGGTTCATGTATGGCTACACCTTC. This gives the protein CASSQDSPGFMYGYTF.

V and J are TRBV6-5 and TRBJ1-4, with D unclear. Trimming pared 8 bases from V and 3 bases from J, leaving 10 bases between. Per germline, CDR1 MNHEY and CDR2 SVGAGI. The CDR3 is 13 residues long. DNA of the CDR3: TGTGCCAGCTCCCCGGAAGCTAATGAAAAACTGTTTTTT. It encodes CASSPEANEKLFF.